These 29 T cell receptor beta chains were all obtained from the same sample, sequenced in a study of human T cells and chemical hapten exposure. The time point: patch test 2, 6 weeks after DPC sensitization. Sample treatment: therapeutic diphenylcyclopropenone sensitization with weekly scalp DPC. A single record per CDR3 protein comes from TCRdb applying MiXCR to the RACE reads. The data hold roughly 94,000 distinct CDR3 sequences, with 7.5% to 10% observed a single time. This specimen was whole blood, taken in connection with sensitization to the hapten diphenylcyclopropenone (DPC). These receptor sequences come from a middle-aged woman with alopecia areata. Some clones in this sample may be carry-over from other donors' samples.

The sample holds a few counts of this clonotype. CDR3 sequence: CASRSRDSYNEQFF. The CDR3 DNA reads as TGTGCCAGCAGGTCTCGGGACAGTTACAATGAGCAGTTCTTC. The chain recombines TRBV5-8 with TRBJ2-1, with TRBD1 matching 7 bases. Unmatched junction bases numbered 6, after V lost 5 bases and J lost 4 bases. The germline V gene has CDR1 SGHTS and CDR2 YDEGEE. The CDR3 has 14 amino acids. The full variable domain, its missing parts supplied by reference TRBV5-8 and TRBJ2-1, is EAGVTQSPTHLIKTRGQQATLRCSPISGHTSVYWYQQALGLGLQFLLWYDEGEERNRGNFPPRFSGRQFPNYSSELNVNALELEDSALYLCASRSRDSYNEQFFGPGTRLTVL.

The chain couples TRBV20-1 to TRBJ2-1; a weak D match, TRBD1 (7 bases). The length of the CDR3 is 12 residues. CDR1 is DFQATT, CDR2 SNEGSKA, per germline (reference sequence). The CDR3 here is CVPGGSYNEQFF. CDR3 DNA: TGCGTCCCAGGGGGGTCCTACAATGAGCAGTTCTTC.

The rearrangement uses TRBV29-1 and TRBJ2-3; D not resolved. This CDR3 has 12 amino acids. V dropped 5 bases and J dropped 7 bases, with 13 bases sitting between them. CDR1 is SQVTM and CDR2 is ANQGSEA in the germline V gene. CDR3 residues: CSVTLLGNTQYF. The CDR3 DNA follows: TGCAGCGTTACCCTCCTAGGGAATACGCAGTATTTT.

This clonotype came up a few times. This sequence joins TRBV7-9 and TRBJ1-2, with a possible D match to TRBD1 (5 bases). V lost 4 bases and J lost 4, with 16 bases in between. CDR3 length equals 15 residues. The germline V gene has CDR1 SEHNR and CDR2 FQNEAQ (reference sequence). The CDR3 DNA reads as TGTGCCAGCAGCTCAAACCAGGGAAAAAGCTATGGCTACACCTTC. Translated: CASSSNQGKSYGYTF.

The chain joins TRBV6-1 to TRBJ2-7; TRBD1 matches at 10 bases. V was pared by 3 bases and J by 2 bases, with 4 bases of the junction left unmatched. Germline V CDR1 and CDR2: MNHNS, SASEGT. The CDR3 runs to 15 residues. In DNA form, the CDR3 reads TGTGCCAGCAGTGAGTCGGGACAGGGGACCTACGAGCAGTACTTC. Residues: CASSESGQGTYEQYF.

This clonotype was observed a few times. V usage is TRBV6-6 and J usage is TRBJ1-3, with a weak D call TRBD1 (6 bases). CDR3 length: 15 amino acids. Trimming took 4 bases from V and 0 from J, leaving 10 bases between them. Germline CDR1 MNHNY, CDR2 SVGAGI (reference sequence). The CDR3 DNA sequence: TGTGCCAGCAGTTTCACAGGGCGCTCTGGAAACACCATATATTTT. This gives the protein CASSFTGRSGNTIYF.

This clonotype was recorded at least ten times. The chain employs TRBV4-3 and TRBJ2-1; 7 bases fit TRBD2. Trimming removed 0 bases from V and 2 bases from J; junction bases left unmatched: 7. This CDR3 has 17 amino acids. Germline V gives CDR1 LGHNA, CDR2 YSLEER. The CDR3 DNA sequence: TGCGCCAGCAGCCAAGATGCCGGGGGGAGGCCCTACAATGAGCAGTTCTTC. This codes for CASSQDAGGRPYNEQFF.

The chain recombines TRBV6-5 with TRBJ1-1, with D unclear. This CDR3 contains 12 residues. Germline loops: CDR1 MNHEY, CDR2 SVGAGI. Deletions cut 5 bases from V and 3 bases from J, with 7 bases between. The CDR3 region has the DNA TGTGCCAGCAGTCTTGGGGACACTGAAGCTTTCTTT. It translates to CASSLGDTEAFF.

This clonotype has ten or more counts. V gene TRBV6-6 combines with J gene TRBJ1-2, with 8 nucleotides matching TRBD1. Trimming took 6 bases from V and 1 from J; bases not matched to a gene: 7. CDR1 and CDR2 from the germline V gene are MNHNY and SVGAGI (reference sequence). The CDR3 is made up of 15 amino acids. CDR3 sequence reads: CASRPDRGGNYGYTF. DNA for the CDR3: TGTGCCAGCAGACCCGACAGGGGAGGTAACTATGGCTACACCTTC.

CDR3: CASRTTGFTEAFF. CDR3 DNA sequence: TGTGCCAGCAGAACGACAGGGTTCACTGAAGCTTTCTTT. J is TRBJ1-1 and V is TRBV6-2 or TRBV6-3, with 7 bases aligning to TRBD1. The germline V gene has CDR1 MNHEY and CDR2 SVGEGT. V shed 6 bases, J shed 4 bases, and the junction held 5 bases outside the gene matches. The CDR3 consists of 13 residues.

The chain carries TRBV7-9 and TRBJ1-1; the D is unclear. V was clipped by 5 bases and J by 5 bases, with 6 bases between them. From germline, CDR1 is SEHNR and CDR2 FQNEAQ (reference sequence). The CDR3 contains 11 residues. DNA of the CDR3: TGTGCCAGCAGCCGGTGGACTGAAGCTTTCTTT. Its protein product is CASSRWTEAFF.

This clonotype was seen more than once but under ten times. The J gene is TRBJ2-1, the V gene TRBV7-9; D remains unclear. Trimming pared 8 bases from V and 9 bases from J, leaving 8 bases between. Looked up from germline, CDR1 is SEHNR and CDR2 is FQNEAQ (reference sequence). The CDR3 spans 10 residues. The CDR3 bases are TGTGCCAGCGGGTTCGCTGAGCAGTTCTTC. Its translation is CASGFAEQFF.

To note about this clonotype: This may be a read error: a much more frequent sequence differs by one nucleotide. In nucleotides, the CDR3 is TGTGCCAACAGTTTATCGTGGGGGGGCGAGCAGTACTTC. It is translated as CANSLSWGGEQYF. The chain recombines TRBV28 with TRBJ2-7; TRBD2 aligns across 7 bases. The CDR3 runs to 13 residues. Germline-derived CDR1 and CDR2 are MDHEN and SYDVKM.

The chain is built from TRBV29-1 and TRBJ2-7, with 9 bases lining up with TRBD1. This CDR3 has 11 amino acids. Germline V CDR1 and CDR2: SQVTM, ANQGSEA. With V trimmed by 6 bases and J by 6 bases, 3 bases remained unmatched. As DNA, the CDR3 is TGCAGCGTCACAGGGGGCGGCGAGCAGTACTTC. Translating it yields CSVTGGGEQYF.

This chain joins TRBV2 and TRBJ2-7; no clear D gene. The CDR3 spans 12 residues. V lost 4 bases and J 4 bases, leaving 8 bases between the germline ends. CDR1 is SNHLY and CDR2 is FYNNEI in the germline V gene. CDR3 DNA sequence: TGTGCCAGCAGTGTAGAGTCTTACGAGCAGTACTTC. It codes for CASSVESYEQYF.

This clonotype came up many times. The gene calls are TRBV12-3 or TRBV12-4 and TRBJ2-3, with 9 bases fitting TRBD2. V shed 6 bases, J shed 4 bases, and the junction held 8 bases outside the gene matches. This CDR3 is 15 amino acids long. The CDR3 DNA is TGTGCCAGCAGGCGAGCGGGAGGTGGGGCAGATACGCAGTATTTT. It encodes CASRRAGGGADTQYF.

This clonotype was counted only a few times. The rearrangement joins TRBV20-1 to TRBJ1-5, with D possibly matching TRBD1 (5 bases). The CDR3 has 14 amino acids. The V end was cut by 3 bases, the J end by 0 bases, with 9 bases between. Germline CDR1 is DFQATT and CDR2 is SNEGSKA (reference sequence). The CDR3 coding sequence is TGCAGTGCTAGGTTGGGGGGTAGCAATCAGCCCCAGCATTTT. Protein sequence: CSARLGGSNQPQHF.

The CDR3 here is CASSEVLRGQETQYF. CDR3 bases: TGTGCCAGCAGTGAGGTTTTAAGGGGCCAAGAGACCCAGTACTTC. J is TRBJ2-5 and V is TRBV6-1, with a weak D call TRBD1 (5 bases). Deletions cut 3 bases from V and 1 base from J, with 12 bases between. Germline V gives CDR1 MNHNS, CDR2 SASEGT. This CDR3 spans 15 amino acids.

This clonotype appeared many times. The CDR3 reads CASSLRGGDSDTQYF. The CDR3, as DNA: TGTGCCAGCAGTTTAAGGGGGGGGGATTCAGATACGCAGTATTTT. The chain uses TRBV27 and TRBJ2-3; D possibly corresponds to TRBD2 (7 bases). Germline CDR1 MNHEY, CDR2 SMNVEV (reference sequence). The CDR3 spans 15 residues. Trimming removed 2 bases at V and 4 bases at J, with 13 bases between.

This clonotype was recorded a few times. This chain links TRBV29-1 with TRBJ2-3; possible D gene TRBD2, 6 bases. The CDR3 extends over 11 amino acids. Deletions cut 7 bases from V and 4 bases from J, with 9 bases between. Per germline, CDR1 SQVTM and CDR2 ANQGSEA. The DNA for the CDR3 is TGCAGCGGGACTAATTCAGATACGCAGTATTTT. Its translation: CSGTNSDTQYF.

Regarding this clonotype: Because the CDR3's place on the DNA is in doubt, the DNA is left out and the CDR3 is given as listed by TCRdb. The chain joins TRBV10-3 to TRBJ2-7; TRBD2 was called by the table and not checked on the DNA. Germline V lookup: CDR1 ENHRY, CDR2 SYGVKD. The CDR3 is 13 residues long, counting both termini. The CDR3 spells CAIRAREGVEQYF.

There are many counts of this clonotype. The DNA for the CDR3 is TGTGCCAGCAGTTTAGGTGGAAACACCATATATTTT. It yields the protein CASSLGGNTIYF. V gene TRBV28 combines with J gene TRBJ1-3; D is ambiguous. The CDR3 length is 12 residues. Germline V gene sequence: CDR1 MDHEN, CDR2 SYDVKM. Trimming pared 2 bases from V and 3 bases from J, leaving 2 bases between. The variable domain in full, completed from reference TRBV28 and TRBJ1-3, reads DVKVTQSSRYLVKRTGEKVFLECVQDMDHENMFWYRQDPGLGLRLIYFSYDVKMKEKGDIPEGYSVSREKKERFSLILESASTNQTSMYLCASSLGGNTIYFGEGSWLTVV.

This clonotype has only a few counts. The J gene is TRBJ2-5, the V gene TRBV28; 7 bases are shared with TRBD1. There are 14 residues in the CDR3. CDR1 is MDHEN and CDR2 is SYDVKM in the germline V gene. V shed 6 bases, J shed 4 bases, and the junction held 8 bases outside the gene matches. CDR3 in amino acids: CASSHRQGRETQYF. CDR3 nucleotide sequence: TGTGCCAGCAGCCACCGACAGGGACGAGAGACCCAGTACTTC. The full variable domain, its missing parts supplied by reference TRBV28 and TRBJ2-5, is DVKVTQSSRYLVKRTGEKVFLECVQDMDHENMFWYRQDPGLGLRLIYFSYDVKMKEKGDIPEGYSVSREKKERFSLILESASTNQTSMYLCASSHRQGRETQYFGPGTRLLVL.

The genes are TRBV24-1 and TRBJ2-2, with a weak D call TRBD1 (6 bases). The germline V gene encodes CDR1 KGHDR and CDR2 SFDVKD. This CDR3 is 15 amino acids long. V was trimmed by 2 bases and J by 1 base, leaving 7 bases between them. This CDR3 reads CATSDSTGNTGELFF. The CDR3 bases are TGTGCCACCAGTGATTCGACAGGGAACACCGGGGAGCTGTTTTTT.

This clonotype was observed a few times. The chain employs TRBV20-1 and TRBJ2-7; no firm D call. CDR3 length equals 14 residues. CDR1 DFQATT and CDR2 SNEGSKA come from the germline V gene (reference sequence). The V end lost 3 bases, the J end lost 1 base, and 13 bases lay between the germline ends. The CDR3 DNA sequence: TGCAGTGCTAGCTTGCTAGGACCATCCTACGAGCAGTACTTC. Its translation: CSASLLGPSYEQYF.

This chain uses TRBV27 with TRBJ2-7; unclear D gene. Deletions cut 3 bases from V and 0 bases from J, with 9 bases between. The length of the CDR3 is 14 residues. CDR1 and CDR2 (germline): MNHEY, SMNVEV (reference sequence). CDR3 DNA: TGTGCCAGCAGTTTGACAACAGTCTCCTACGAGCAGTACTTC. Protein sequence: CASSLTTVSYEQYF.

Points on this clonotype: The CDR3 end shows no conserved phenylalanine or tryptophan, and so a read error is likely. The gene calls are TRBV9 and TRBJ2-5, with 10 bases fitting TRBD2. Per germline, CDR1 SGDLS and CDR2 YYNGEE. The CDR3 consists of 15 residues. Unmatched junction bases numbered 4, after V lost 0 bases and J lost 5 bases. CDR3 in amino acids: CASSVGASGSETQYY. CDR3 bases: TGTGCCAGCAGCGTAGGGGCTAGCGGGAGTGAGACCCAGTACTAC.

This clonotype was found many times. The V and J genes are TRBV6-6 and TRBJ2-7; weak D call: TRBD2 (5 bases). V shed 2 bases and J shed 2 bases, with 13 bases lying between them. CDR1 and CDR2 (germline): MNHNY, SVGAGI (reference sequence). This CDR3 comprises 15 residues. CDR3 residues: CASSYTGWETYEQYF. CDR3 in DNA: TGTGCCAGCAGTTACACGGGGTGGGAGACCTACGAGCAGTACTTC.

This clonotype was detected many times. This chain joins TRBV5-4 and TRBJ2-1; TRBD2 aligns across 14 bases. Per the germline V gene, CDR1 is SGHNT and CDR2 is YYREEE (reference sequence). This CDR3 is 17 amino acids long. V was pared by 0 bases and J by 7 bases, with 6 bases of the junction left unmatched. CDR3 in DNA: TGTGCCAGCAGCTTGGACGCCGGGACTAGCGGGAGTAATGAGCAGTTCTTC. Protein: CASSLDAGTSGSNEQFF. Full variable domain (remainder filled in from reference TRBV5-4 and TRBJ2-1): ETGVTQSPTHLIKTRGQQVTLRCSSQSGHNTVSWYQQALGQGPQFIFQYYREEENGRGNFPPRFSGLQFPNYSSELNVNALELDDSALYLCASSLDAGTSGSNEQFFGPGTRLTVL.